These 10 T cell receptor beta chains were all obtained from the same sample, sequenced in a study of cytomegalovirus exposure and HLA in healthy donors. The primer mix had 60 Vbeta and 13 Jbeta primers. Measured with immunoSEQ multiplex PCR; TCRdb has only the in-frame clones, and not every one. Of some 180,000 clones in the sample, 79% were seen once. The sample was PBMCs. Every receptor here comes from a woman aged 25 to 45 in good health and CMV-seropositive.

This clone was seen just once. The chain couples TRBV27 to TRBJ1-2; no reliable D call. The CDR3 has 13 amino acids. Deletions cut 3 bases from V and 0 bases from J, with 5 bases between. Germline loops: CDR1 MNHEY, CDR2 SMNVEV (reference sequence). The CDR3 protein is CASSFGANYGYTF. In DNA form, the CDR3 reads TGTGCCAGCAGTTTTGGAGCTAACTATGGCTACACCTTC.

The V and J genes are TRBV5-4 and TRBJ2-1; 11 bases match TRBD2. J was trimmed by 1 base and V by 4 bases; bases with no gene match: 4. This CDR3 comprises 16 residues. Germline V CDR1 and CDR2: SGHNT, YYREEE (reference sequence). CDR3 bases: TGTGCCAGCAGCCCTGGGACTAGCGGTTCCTACAATGAGCAGTTCTTC. Translated: CASSPGTSGSYNEQFF.

The chain joins TRBV5-1 to TRBJ1-3, with TRBD1 identical over 10 bases. With 4 bases clipped from V and 6 bases from J, the junction kept 4 bases outside the gene matches. The CDR3 has 14 amino acids. Germline lookup yields CDR1 SGHRS and CDR2 YFSETQ. As DNA, the CDR3 is TGCGCCAGCAGCGGCGGGACAGGGGAAAACACCATATATTTT. This codes for CASSGGTGENTIYF.

V usage is TRBV5-6 and J usage is TRBJ2-3; 12 bases match TRBD2. Germline values: CDR1 SGHDT, CDR2 YYEEEE. V shed 2 bases and J 6 bases; nucleotides not matched to a gene: 10. The CDR3 consists of 17 residues. CDR3 in amino acids: CASSFAGTSGLWDTQYF. The CDR3 DNA reads TGTGCCAGCAGCTTCGCCGGGACTAGCGGGCTTTGGGATACGCAGTATTTT.

The chain carries TRBV11-3 and TRBJ2-7, with 8 bases identical to TRBD1. Trimming cost V 4 bases and J 7 bases; bases outside gene matches: 15. The CDR3 loop spans 16 amino acids. The germline V gene encodes CDR1 SGHNT and CDR2 YENEEA. The CDR3 protein is CASSYADRGELREQYF. As DNA, the CDR3 is TGTGCCAGCAGCTATGCCGACAGGGGAGAATTGCGGGAGCAGTACTTC.

The V call is TRBV10-3, the J call TRBJ1-4; no firm D call. V was trimmed by 10 bases and J by 6 bases, leaving 9 bases between them. The CDR3 is 11 residues long. Germline lookup yields CDR1 ENHRY and CDR2 SYGVKD. CDR3 amino acids: CASREHEKLFF. The CDR3 bases are TGTGCCAGCCGGGAGCATGAAAAACTGTTTTTT.

CDR3 loop: CASSLRTRTDHNNEQFF. Here the CDR3 DNA reads TGCGCCAGCAGCCTGCGAACGAGGACAGACCATAACAATGAGCAGTTCTTC. The V gene is TRBV5-1, the J gene TRBJ2-1, with D possibly being TRBD1 (6 bases). The CDR3 loop spans 17 amino acids. The ends were cut back, 4 bases at V and 5 bases at J, with 22 bases in the middle. Germline values: CDR1 SGHRS, CDR2 YFSETQ.

This chain joins TRBV5-1 and TRBJ2-5; D possibly corresponds to TRBD2 (5 bases). Deletions cut 5 bases from V and 3 bases from J, with 17 bases between. This CDR3 spans 15 amino acids. Per germline, CDR1 SGHRS and CDR2 YFSETQ. CDR3 region: CASRRGRRSEETQYF. DNA of the CDR3: TGCGCCAGCAGACGTGGTCGGAGGTCCGAAGAGACCCAGTACTTC.

The gene calls are TRBV14 and TRBJ2-5, with D possibly matching TRBD1 (6 bases). Germline values: CDR1 SGHDN, CDR2 FVKESK. The CDR3 loop spans 16 amino acids. The ends were cut back, 4 bases at V and 5 bases at J, with 20 bases in the middle. The CDR3 reads CASSPTGGSREETQYF. The CDR3 region has the DNA TGTGCCAGCAGCCCTACTGGGGGCTCCAGGGAGGAGACCCAGTACTTC.

This clone was counted only a few times. The chain uses TRBV19 and TRBJ2-4; 11 nucleotides agree with TRBD2. This CDR3 has 18 amino acids. J gave up 0 bases and V 4 bases, and 8 bases lay outside the gene matches. Germline-derived CDR1 and CDR2 are LNHDA and SQIVND (reference sequence). CDR3 protein: CASSTFSTSGGAKNIQYF. The CDR3, as DNA: TGTGCCAGTAGTACATTCAGTACTAGCGGGGGAGCCAAAAACATTCAGTACTTC.